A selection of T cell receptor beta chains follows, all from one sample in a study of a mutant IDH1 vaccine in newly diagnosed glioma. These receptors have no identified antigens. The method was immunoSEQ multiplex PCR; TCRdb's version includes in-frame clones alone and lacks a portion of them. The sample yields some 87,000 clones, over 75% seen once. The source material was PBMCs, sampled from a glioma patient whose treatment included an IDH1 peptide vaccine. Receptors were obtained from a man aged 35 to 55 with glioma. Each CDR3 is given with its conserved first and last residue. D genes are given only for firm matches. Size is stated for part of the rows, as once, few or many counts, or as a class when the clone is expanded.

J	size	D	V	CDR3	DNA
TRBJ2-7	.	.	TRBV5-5	CASSLAGAEQYF	TGTGCCAGCAGCTTGGCCGGTGCCGAGCAGTACTTC
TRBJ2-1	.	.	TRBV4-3	CASSQVGGFNEQFF	TGCGCCAGCAGCCAAGTTGGTGGTTTCAATGAGCAGTTCTTC
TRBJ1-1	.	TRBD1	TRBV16	CASSPHGQGNTEAFF	TGTGCCAGCAGCCCCCACGGACAGGGGAACACTGAAGCTTTCTTT
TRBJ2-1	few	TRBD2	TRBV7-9	CASSLEGLAGQPLYNEQFF	TGTGCCAGCAGCTTAGAGGGACTAGCGGGACAACCTTTATACAATGAGCAGTTCTTC
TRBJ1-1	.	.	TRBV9	CASSVSPRAVDTEAFF	TGTGCCAGCAGCGTTAGCCCCAGGGCGGTTGACACTGAAGCTTTCTTT
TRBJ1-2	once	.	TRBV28	CASRSTEINGYTF	TGTGCCAGCAGATCCACAGAGATTAATGGCTACACCTTC
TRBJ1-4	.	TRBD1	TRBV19	CASSGYRGTIEKLFF	TGTGCCAGTAGTGGCTACAGGGGGACGATTGAAAAACTGTTTTTT
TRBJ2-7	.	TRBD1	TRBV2	CATWGTGDYEQYF	TGTGCCACTTGGGGGACAGGGGACTACGAGCAGTACTTC
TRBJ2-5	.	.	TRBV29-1	CSASRAPFAETQYF	TGCAGCGCATCCCGGGCCCCATTCGCGGAGACCCAGTACTTC
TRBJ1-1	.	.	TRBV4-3	CASRPGRLNTEAFF	TGCGCCAGCCGACCAGGACGGCTGAACACTGAAGCTTTCTTT
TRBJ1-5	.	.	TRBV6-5	CASSNRGGPQHF	TGTGCCAGCAGTAATCGGGGTGGGCCCCAGCATTTT
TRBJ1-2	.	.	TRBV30	CAWSHDTAYYGYTF	TGTGCCTGGAGTCACGACACCGCCTACTATGGCTACACCTTC
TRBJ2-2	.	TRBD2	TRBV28	CASRGTSGIANTGELFF	TGTGCCAGCCGGGGTACTAGCGGGATCGCGAACACCGGGGAGCTGTTTTTT
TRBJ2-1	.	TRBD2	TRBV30	CAGRGGLAGSNEQFF	TGTGCCGGGCGGGGGGGACTAGCGGGATCTAATGAGCAGTTCTTC
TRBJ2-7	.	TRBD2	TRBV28	CASSLEGLAGRRPLGYF	TGTGCCAGCAGTTTAGAGGGACTAGCGGGACGGAGGCCCCTCGGGTACTTC